This TCR beta chain was found in a study of blood T cells in healthy people across ages. Whole-study context: Template switching captured about one barcoded beta molecule per two T cells.

Healthy Caucasian individuals from Russia aged about 6 to 95 were enrolled as donors. Donors each provided 7.5 to 10 milliliters of peripheral blood. Then a second PCR, running roughly 7 to 12 cycles, was carried out with a sample-barcoded 5' primer and a J-beta primer mix. Every molecule of cDNA carried a tag from a template-switch adaptor with 12 random nucleotides. TCRdb re-analysed the 5' RACE reads in MiXCR, keeping a single row per CDR3 protein. This table holds over 1,500,000 distinct CDR3 sequences, around half found once. The TCR comes from a woman aged 40 to 49 in good health. The sample consisted of blood.

The CDR3 here is CASSSLAGPPIGTQYF. CDR3 nucleotides: TGTGCCAGCAGCTCCCTAGCGGGGCCACCCATCGGGACCCAGTACTTC. The genes are TRBV7-8 and TRBJ2-5, with TRBD2 identical over 9 bases. Trimming cost V 4 bases and J 7 bases; bases outside gene matches: 13. CDR3 length: 16 amino acids. Germline V lookup: CDR1 SGHVS, CDR2 FQNEAQ.